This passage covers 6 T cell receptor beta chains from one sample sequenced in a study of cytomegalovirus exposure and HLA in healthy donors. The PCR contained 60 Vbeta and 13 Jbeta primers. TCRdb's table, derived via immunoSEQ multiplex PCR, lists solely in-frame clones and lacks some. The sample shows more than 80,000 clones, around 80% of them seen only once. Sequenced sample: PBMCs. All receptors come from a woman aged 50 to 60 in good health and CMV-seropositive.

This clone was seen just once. The DNA of the CDR3 is TGTGCCAGCAGTCCCCTCGTAGGGGGCAGTTCACCCCTCCACTTT. This sequence encodes CASSPLVGGSSPLHF. The chain joins TRBV27 to TRBJ1-6; 7 bases match TRBD1. The germline gives CDR1 MNHEY, CDR2 SMNVEV (reference sequence). The CDR3 extends over 15 amino acids. The J segment lost 9 bases and the V segment lost 5 bases, leaving 10 bases of the junction unmatched.

CDR3 bases: TGTGCCAGCAGCCGGGCAGGGAATAGGAACGAGCAGTACTTC. It translates to CASSRAGNRNEQYF. J is TRBJ2-7 and V is TRBV7-2; D perhaps matches TRBD1 (5 bases). The CDR3 consists of 14 residues. The germline V and J ends were trimmed by 5 bases and 5 bases, with 16 bases remaining between them. Germline CDR1 and CDR2: SGHTA and FQGNSA.

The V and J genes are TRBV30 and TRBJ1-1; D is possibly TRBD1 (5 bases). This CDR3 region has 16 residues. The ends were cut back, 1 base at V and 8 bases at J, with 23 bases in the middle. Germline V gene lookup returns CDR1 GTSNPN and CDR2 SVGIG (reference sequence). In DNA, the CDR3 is TGTGCCTGGAGTGCCCCGGGGGAGGGGAGTTCCACCGAAGCTTTCTTT. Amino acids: CAWSAPGEGSSTEAFF. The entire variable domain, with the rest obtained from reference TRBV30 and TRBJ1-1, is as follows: SQTIHQWPATLVQPVGSPLSLECTVEGTSNPNLYWYRQAAGRGLQLLFYSVGIGQISSEVPQNLSASRPQDRQFILSSKKLLLSDSGFYLCAWSAPGEGSSTEAFFGQGTRLTVV.

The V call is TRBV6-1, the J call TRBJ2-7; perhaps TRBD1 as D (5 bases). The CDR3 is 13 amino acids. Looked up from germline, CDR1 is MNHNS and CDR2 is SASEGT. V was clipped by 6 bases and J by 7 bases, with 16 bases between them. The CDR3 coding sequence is TGTGCCAGCAGGGAAAGGGGCGTGAGGGAGCAGTACTTC. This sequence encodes CASRERGVREQYF.

CDR3 protein: CASSLDPSGGAVYF. As DNA, the CDR3 is TGTGCCAGCAGCTTAGATCCTAGCGGGGGGGCGGTGTACTTC. This sequence joins TRBV7-8 and TRBJ2-5; 12 bases align to TRBD2. This CDR3 region has 14 residues. V shed 1 base and J 13 bases; nucleotides not matched to a gene: 7. Germline assignment: CDR1 SGHVS and CDR2 FQNEAQ.

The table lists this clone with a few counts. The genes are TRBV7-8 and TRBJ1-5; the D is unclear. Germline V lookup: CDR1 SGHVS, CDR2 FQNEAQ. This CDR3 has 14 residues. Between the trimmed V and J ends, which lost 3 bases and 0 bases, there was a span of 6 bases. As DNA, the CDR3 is TGTGCCAGCAGCTTTATGTATAGCAATCAGCCCCAGCATTTT. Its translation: CASSFMYSNQPQHF.